This T cell receptor (beta chain) was recovered during a study of T-cell reconstitution after alpha-beta-depleted transplantation in children. Points from the study as a whole: Where some patients showed high TCRbeta diversity at day 60, it came from recipient T cells and thymic progenitors that had survived.

Germline V lookup: CDR1 WNHNN, CDR2 SYGVQD (reference sequence). The CDR3 is 17 amino acids. The V gene lost 6 bases and the J gene lost 1 base, with 21 bases spanning the gap. Notes on this clonotype: As yet, its antigen is unknown.

Unique molecular identifiers were incorporated when the TCRbeta library was constructed. TCRdb itself ran the PCR reads through MiXCR, one entry per CDR3 protein. The sample includes 84,000 or so distinct CDR3 sequences, 15% of them seen just once. This material consisted of PBMCs, mostly from graft donor cells, taken 180 days after TCRalphabeta/CD19-depleted stem cell transplant. The chain couples TRBV10-1 to TRBJ1-1, with a tentative D call TRBD1 (5 bases). The clonotype was recovered from a male patient aged 2-9 years who had a stem cell transplant for acute lymphoblastic leukemia, so the T cells may come from the graft donor. CDR3 region: CASSPRGAGPRNTEAFF. CDR3 DNA sequence: TGCGCCAGCAGCCCCCGAGGTGCGGGACCGAGGAACACTGAAGCTTTCTTT.